The rows below give T cell receptor beta chains drawn from one sample of a study of cytomegalovirus exposure and HLA in healthy donors. Method: immunoSEQ multiplex PCR; TCRdb's copy keeps in-frame clones and lacks some. The sample holds hundreds of thousands of clones, under 80% seen once. Sequenced input: PBMCs. These receptors came from a female donor in good health and CMV-seronegative. CDR3s include the opening cysteine and the closing phenylalanine or tryptophan. Each record gives: clone size, V gene, D gene, J gene, CDR3 protein, CDR3 DNA. The D gene is left open where the match is weak. A clone size is listed for some rows: how often the clone was seen (once, few, many), or a class if it is expanded.

>NA|TRBV2|NA|TRBJ2-7
CASSDSRGSDEQYF
TGTGCCAGCAGTGATAGTCGGGGGTCCGACGAGCAGTACTTC
>NA|TRBV7-3|NA|TRBJ1-1
CASSLWGGVTEAFF
TGTGCCAGCAGCTTATGGGGGGGTGTCACTGAAGCTTTCTTT
>few|TRBV7-2|TRBD2|TRBJ2-3
CASSLEFAGGFYTQYF
TGTGCCAGCAGCTTAGAATTTGCGGGAGGATTTTATACGCAGTATTTT
>NA|TRBV7-8|NA|TRBJ1-3
CASSSLQGNTIYF
TGTGCCAGCAGTTCATTACAGGGAAACACCATATATTTT
>few|TRBV14|TRBD1|TRBJ1-4
CASSLTGAGEKLFF
TGTGCCAGCAGCTTAACAGGGGCAGGTGAAAAACTGTTTTTT
>NA|TRBV4-1|NA|TRBJ2-3
CASSQLGLEGDTQYF
TGCGCCAGCAGCCAACTGGGACTCGAAGGAGATACGCAGTATTTT
>NA|TRBV15|TRBD2|TRBJ2-7
CATSRGSSGSSYEQYF
TGTGCCACCAGCAGGGGTTCTAGCGGAAGCTCCTACGAGCAGTACTTC
>NA|TRBV7-2|TRBD1|TRBJ1-1
CASSLAGTGLRGNTEAFF
TGTGCCAGCAGCTTAGCCGGGACAGGTCTCCGGGGGAACACTGAAGCTTTCTTT
>NA|TRBV5-1|NA|TRBJ2-7
CASSLGGATAYEQYF
TGCGCCAGCAGCTTGGGGGGCGCTACTGCCTACGAGCAGTACTTC
>few|TRBV4-2|NA|TRBJ1-1
CASSQDVGDMNTEAFF
TGTGCCAGCAGCCAAGATGTCGGCGACATGAACACTGAAGCTTTCTTT
>NA|TRBV28|TRBD2|TRBJ2-7
CASRREGSSYEQYF
TGTGCCAGCAGGAGGGAGGGAAGCTCCTACGAGCAGTACTTC
>NA|TRBV30|TRBD1|TRBJ1-6
CAVGTGYNSPLHF
TGTGCCGTGGGGACAGGGTATAATTCACCCCTCCACTTT
>NA|TRBV20-1|NA|TRBJ1-4
CSALGGEKLFF
TGCAGTGCCCTAGGCGGGGAAAAACTGTTTTTT
>NA|TRBV5-3|TRBD2|TRBJ2-7
CARSFHSGVYEQYF
TGTGCCAGAAGCTTTCACAGCGGGGTCTACGAGCAGTACTTC